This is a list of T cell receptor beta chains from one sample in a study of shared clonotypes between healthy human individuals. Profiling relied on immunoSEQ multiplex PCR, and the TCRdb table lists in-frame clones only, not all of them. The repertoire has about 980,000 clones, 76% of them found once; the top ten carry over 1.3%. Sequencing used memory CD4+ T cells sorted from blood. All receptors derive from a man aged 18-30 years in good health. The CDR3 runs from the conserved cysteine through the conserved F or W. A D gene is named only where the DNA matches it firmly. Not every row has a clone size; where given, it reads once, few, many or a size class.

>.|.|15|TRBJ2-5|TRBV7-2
CASSSGGAGDETQYF
TGTGCCAGCAGCTCAGGGGGGGCGGGAGATGAGACCCAGTACTTC
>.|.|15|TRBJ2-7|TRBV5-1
CASSLAGGSSYEQYF
TGCGCCAGCAGCTTGGCGGGCGGCAGCTCCTACGAGCAGTACTTC
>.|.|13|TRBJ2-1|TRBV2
CASSDWGANEQFF
TGTGCCAGCAGTGATTGGGGGGCCAATGAGCAGTTCTTC
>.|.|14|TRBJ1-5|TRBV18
CASSTAGWDQPQHF
TGTGCCAGCTCGACTGCGGGGTGGGATCAGCCCCAGCATTTT
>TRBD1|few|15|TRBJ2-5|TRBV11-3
CASSPGQGSQETQYF
TGTGCCAGCAGTCCGGGACAGGGCAGCCAAGAGACCCAGTACTTC
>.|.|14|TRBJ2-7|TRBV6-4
CASPNLAGSYEQYF
TGTGCCAGCCCGAACCTGGCGGGATCCTACGAGCAGTACTTC
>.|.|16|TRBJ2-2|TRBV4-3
CASSQDFGTLTGELFF
TGCGCCAGCAGCCAAGATTTTGGGACCCTCACCGGGGAGCTGTTTTTT
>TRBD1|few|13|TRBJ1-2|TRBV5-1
CASRRGTGEGYTF
TGCGCCAGCAGACGAGGGACAGGTGAGGGCTACACCTTC
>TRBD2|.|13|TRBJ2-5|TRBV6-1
CASSDGAGGSQYF
TGTGCCAGCAGTGATGGAGCGGGGGGGTCCCAGTACTTC
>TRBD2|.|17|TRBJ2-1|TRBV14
CASSQDFVLAGAGEQFF
TGTGCCAGCAGCCAAGACTTCGTTCTAGCGGGAGCGGGTGAGCAGTTCTTC
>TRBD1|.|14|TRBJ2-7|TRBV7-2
CASSLDRGNYEQYF
TGTGCCAGCAGCCTAGACAGGGGGAACTACGAGCAGTACTTC
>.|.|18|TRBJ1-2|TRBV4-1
CASSQDPPGYKLGYGYTF
TGCGCCAGCAGCCAAGATCCCCCAGGTTATAAGTTAGGGTATGGCTACACCTTC
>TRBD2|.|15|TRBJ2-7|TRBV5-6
CASSSTTSGRDEQYF
TGTGCCAGCAGCTCTACGACTAGCGGGAGGGACGAGCAGTACTTC
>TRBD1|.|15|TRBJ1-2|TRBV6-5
CASSSREGGSYGYTF
TGTGCCAGCAGTTCCAGGGAAGGGGGCTCTTATGGCTACACCTTC
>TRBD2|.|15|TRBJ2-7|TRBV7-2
CASSSQPSGGYEQYF
TGTGCCAGCAGCTCCCAGCCTAGCGGGGGCTACGAGCAGTACTTC
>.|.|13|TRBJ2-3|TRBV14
CASSQDLPDTQYF
TGTGCCAGCAGCCAAGACTTACCCGATACGCAGTATTTT
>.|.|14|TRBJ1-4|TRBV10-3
CAISDGGSSEKLFF
TGTGCCATCAGTGATGGGGGATCGAGTGAAAAACTGTTTTTT
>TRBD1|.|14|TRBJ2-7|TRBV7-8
CATGSGTGGIGQYF
TGTGCCACCGGTTCCGGGACAGGGGGCATAGGGCAGTACTTC
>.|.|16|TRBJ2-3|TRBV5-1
CASSLASKGIADTQYF
TGCGCCAGCAGCTTGGCCTCGAAGGGTATCGCAGATACGCAGTATTTT
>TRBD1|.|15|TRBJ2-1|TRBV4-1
CASSATGTDYNEQFF
TGCGCCAGCAGCGCGACCGGGACAGACTACAATGAGCAGTTCTTC
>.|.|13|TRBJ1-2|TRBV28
CASTLPPLYGYTF
TGTGCCAGCACTTTGCCTCCCCTATATGGCTACACCTTC
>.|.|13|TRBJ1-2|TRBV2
CASSYRQSYGYTF
TGTGCCAGCAGCTACCGACAGTCCTATGGCTACACCTTC
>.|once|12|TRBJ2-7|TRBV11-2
CASSLGEYEQYF
TGTGCCAGCAGCTTAGGGGAATACGAGCAGTACTTC
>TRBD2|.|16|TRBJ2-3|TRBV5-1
CASSAGTSGTTDTQYF
TGCGCCAGCAGCGCGGGGACTAGCGGGACCACAGATACGCAGTATTTT
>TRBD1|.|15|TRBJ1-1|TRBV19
CASSIQHRGDTEAFF
TGTGCCAGTAGTATTCAACACAGGGGGGACACTGAAGCTTTCTTT
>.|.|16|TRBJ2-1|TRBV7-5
CARSAFLAAGYNEQFF
TGTGCCAGAAGCGCCTTCCTAGCGGCGGGATACAATGAGCAGTTCTTC
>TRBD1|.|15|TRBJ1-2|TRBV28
CASSLGTGGAYGYTF
TGTGCCAGCAGTTTGGGAACAGGGGGGGCCTATGGCTACACCTTC
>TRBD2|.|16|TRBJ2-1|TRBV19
CASSPFSGETYNEQFF
TGTGCCAGTAGTCCCTTCAGCGGGGAAACCTACAATGAGCAGTTCTTC
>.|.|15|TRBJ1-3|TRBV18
CASSPATGSRNTIYF
TGTGCCAGCTCACCAGCCACAGGCAGCCGAAACACCATATATTTT